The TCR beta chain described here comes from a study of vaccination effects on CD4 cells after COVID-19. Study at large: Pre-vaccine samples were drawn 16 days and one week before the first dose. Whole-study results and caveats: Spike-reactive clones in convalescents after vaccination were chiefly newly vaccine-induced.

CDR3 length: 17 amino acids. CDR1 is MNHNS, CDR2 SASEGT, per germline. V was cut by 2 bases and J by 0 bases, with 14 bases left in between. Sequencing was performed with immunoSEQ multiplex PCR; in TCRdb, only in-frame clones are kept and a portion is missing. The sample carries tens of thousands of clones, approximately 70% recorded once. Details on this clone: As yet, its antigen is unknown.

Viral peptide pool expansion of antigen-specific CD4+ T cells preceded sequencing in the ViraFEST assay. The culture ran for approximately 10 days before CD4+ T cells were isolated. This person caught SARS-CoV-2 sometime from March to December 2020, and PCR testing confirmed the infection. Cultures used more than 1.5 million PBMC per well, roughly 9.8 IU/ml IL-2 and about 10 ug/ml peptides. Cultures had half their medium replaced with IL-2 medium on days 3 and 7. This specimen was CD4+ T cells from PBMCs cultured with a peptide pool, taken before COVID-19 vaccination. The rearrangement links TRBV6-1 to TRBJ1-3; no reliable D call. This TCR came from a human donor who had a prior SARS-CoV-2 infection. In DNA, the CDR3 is TGTGCCAGCAGTGAATATCCGCAGGCCGACTCTGGAAACACCATATATTTT. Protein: CASSEYPQADSGNTIYF.